These T cell receptor beta chains were read from a single sample in a study of blood T cell repertoires in COVID-19. Profiled with immunoSEQ multiplex PCR; TCRdb holds only in-frame clones, not every one. The table includes about 280,000 clones, roughly 89% detected once. Sequencing input: PBMCs or T cells enriched from blood (not recorded which). All receptors come from a woman in her thirties or forties who had recovered from COVID-19. Both conserved end residues are part of each CDR3. The order of the fields is V gene, D gene, J gene, clone size, CDR3 DNA, CDR3 protein. The D gene is left open where the match is weak. Only part of the rows carry a size: once, few, many, or a class if the clone is expanded.

TRBV11-2	.	TRBJ2-6	.	TGTGCCAGCAGCCGGGACTCCGGACGAAGCTCTGGGGCCAACGTCCTGACTTTC	CASSRDSGRSSGANVLTF
TRBV30	TRBD1	TRBJ1-2	.	TGTGCCTGGAGTGACGACAGGGGGCACGGCTACACCTTC	CAWSDDRGHGYTF
TRBV3-1/TRBV3-2	TRBD2	TRBJ2-7	once	TGTGCCAGCAGCCAAAGTGGGGCCCGGGGGGTGAGTATGCTCCGGGAGCAGTACTTC	CASSQSGARGVSMLREQYF
TRBV6-4	TRBD1	TRBJ1-2	.	TGTGCCAGCAGCAGAACCGGGACAGGGACCTATGGCTACACCTTC	CASSRTGTGTYGYTF
TRBV3-1/TRBV3-2	.	TRBJ2-7	.	TGTGCCAGCAGCTCGGACCCAGGGGCCAACTACGAGCAGTACTTC	CASSSDPGANYEQYF
TRBV11-3	TRBD1	TRBJ2-5	.	TGTGCCAGCAGCTATTGGGGCAGGGGGCGTAGAGAGACCCAGTACTTC	CASSYWGRGRRETQYF
TRBV27	.	TRBJ2-7	.	TGTGCCAGCAGTTTATCGGACACCTACGAGCAGTACTTC	CASSLSDTYEQYF
TRBV7-9	.	TRBJ1-2	.	TGTGCCAGCAGCGAAGGTGCGGGGAGTCTGATGAGCTATGGCTACACCTTC	CASSEGAGSLMSYGYTF
TRBV24-1	TRBD1	TRBJ1-5	.	TGTGCCACCAGTGAGTCATGGACAGGGTACAATCAGCCCCAGCATTTT	CATSESWTGYNQPQHF
TRBV4-2	TRBD2	TRBJ2-2	.	TGTGCCAGCAGCCAAGTACTAGCGGGAGCCGGGGAGCTGTTTTTT	CASSQVLAGAGELFF
TRBV9	.	TRBJ2-2	.	TGTGCCAGCAGCGCCACGGCAGGAAACACCGGGGAGCTGTTTTTT	CASSATAGNTGELFF
TRBV7-3	.	TRBJ2-3	.	TGTGCCAGCAGCTTAAGCAGAGGGCCGGGAGATACGCAGTATTTT	CASSLSRGPGDTQYF
TRBV7-3	.	TRBJ2-3	.	TGTGCCAGCAGCCCGATAGGGGCCACAGATACGCAGTATTTT	CASSPIGATDTQYF
TRBV7-2	TRBD2	TRBJ2-7	.	TGTGCCAGCAGCTCACCCGGACTAGCGGGAGAGTTGGGGGAGCAGTACTTC	CASSSPGLAGELGEQYF
TRBV9	.	TRBJ2-7	.	TGTGCCAGCAGCGTCGGGGGGCTAAGGAACGAGCAGTACTTC	CASSVGGLRNEQYF
TRBV18	.	TRBJ1-1	.	TGTGCCAGCTCACCCTTAGATTCTGAGCGACAAGCTTTCTTT	CASSPLDSERQAFF
TRBV18	.	TRBJ1-3	.	TGTGCCAGCTCACCACCGGAGGGGCCGGTTGGAAACACCATATATTTT	CASSPPEGPVGNTIYF
TRBV7-2	.	TRBJ2-7	once	TGTGCCAGCAGCCTGGACGGGAGTATCTACGAGCAGTACTTC	CASSLDGSIYEQYF
TRBV28	.	TRBJ1-1	.	TGTGCCAGCAGTTTGGATCAGGGCCTCGTGACTGAAGCTTTCTTT	CASSLDQGLVTEAFF
TRBV16	.	TRBJ1-5	.	TGTGCCAGCAGCCAATCCGGGGGAACGGGGGGGCCCCAGCATTTT	CASSQSGGTGGPQHF
TRBV28	.	TRBJ2-1	.	TGTGCCAGCCGGACTTCCTACAATGAGCAGTTCTTC	CASRTSYNEQFF
TRBV28	.	TRBJ1-6	.	TGTGCCAGCAGCCCCGGGGGAGTCGGTTCACCCCTCCACTTT	CASSPGGVGSPLHF
TRBV19	.	TRBJ1-1	once	TGTGCCAGTAGTGTCCGGACAGAGCCGCGGTCTGAAGCTTTCTTT	CASSVRTEPRSEAFF
TRBV18	TRBD1	TRBJ2-2	.	TGTGCCAGCTCGGGACAGGGGAACACCGGGGAGCTGTTTTTT	CASSGQGNTGELFF
TRBV27	.	TRBJ1-2	.	TGTGCCAGCAGACAGGAGGGCAGGAGTCCGGGCTACACCTTC	CASRQEGRSPGYTF
TRBV24-1	TRBD2	TRBJ2-1	once	TGTGCCACCAGTGTGTCTAGCGGACAAGATGAGCAGTTCTTC	CATSVSSGQDEQFF
TRBV5-1	TRBD1	TRBJ1-2	.	TGCGCCAGCAGCTTCCCAGGGGGCGAAGGCTACACCTTC	CASSFPGGEGYTF
TRBV27	.	TRBJ2-5	.	TGTGCCAGCAGTTTATCAGGTCCCTCGGGAGAGACCCAGTACTTC	CASSLSGPSGETQYF
TRBV28	.	TRBJ2-7	.	TGTGCCAGCAGGTCGGGTCCTAACGAGCAGTACTTC	CASRSGPNEQYF
TRBV5-1	.	TRBJ2-5	.	TGCGCCAGCAGAAAGCAAGACAGACAAGAGACCCAGTACTTC	CASRKQDRQETQYF
TRBV28	.	TRBJ2-3	.	TGTGCCAGCACCATACAGGAATCTAGCACAGATACGCAGTATTTT	CASTIQESSTDTQYF